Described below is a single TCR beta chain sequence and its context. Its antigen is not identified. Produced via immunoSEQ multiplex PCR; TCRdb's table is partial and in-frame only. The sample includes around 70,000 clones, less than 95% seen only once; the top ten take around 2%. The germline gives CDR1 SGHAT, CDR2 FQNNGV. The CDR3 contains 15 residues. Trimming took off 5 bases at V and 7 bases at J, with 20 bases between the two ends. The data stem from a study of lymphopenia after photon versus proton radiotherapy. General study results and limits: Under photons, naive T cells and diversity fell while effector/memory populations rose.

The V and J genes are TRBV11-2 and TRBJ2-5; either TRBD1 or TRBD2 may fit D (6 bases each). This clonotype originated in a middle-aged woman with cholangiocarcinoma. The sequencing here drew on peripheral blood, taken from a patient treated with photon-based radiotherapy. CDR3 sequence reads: CASSTPGEEQGTQYF. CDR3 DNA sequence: TGTGCCAGCAGCACCCCCGGGGAGGAACAGGGGACCCAGTACTTC.